Listed below are T cell receptor beta chains from one sample, sequenced in a study of cytomegalovirus exposure and HLA in healthy donors. Method: immunoSEQ multiplex PCR; TCRdb's copy keeps in-frame clones and lacks some. Counted here are 310,000 or so clones, around 90% occurring once; the ten biggest clones make up approximately 2.2%. Sequencing was performed on PBMCs. These receptors all stem from a woman aged 18-30 years in good health and CMV-seronegative. Both conserved end residues are part of each CDR3. The D gene is left open where the match is weak. Clone size appears in some rows only: once, few, many, or a class for an expanded clone.

clone_size d_call cdr3_length j_call v_call cdr3_nt cdr3_aa
- - 15 TRBJ1-5 TRBV4-2 TGTGCCAGCAGCCAAGATCTAGGTGTGAATAAGCCCCAGCATTTT CASSQDLGVNKPQHF
once TRBD2 16 TRBJ2-1 TRBV15 TGTGCCACCAGCAGAGATAGAAGCGGGGGGGCCGATGAGCAGTTCTTC CATSRDRSGGADEQFF
- - 14 TRBJ1-1 TRBV18 TGTGCCAGCTCACCAGGGGGGGATTACACTGAAGCTTTCTTT CASSPGGDYTEAFF
- - 15 TRBJ1-2 TRBV5-6 TGTGCCAGCAGCCTAACCTGGACAGACAACTATGGCTACACCTTC CASSLTWTDNYGYTF
- - 15 TRBJ2-3 TRBV4-2 TGTGCCAGCAGCCAAGATTGGCGGTTCACAGATACGCAGTATTTT CASSQDWRFTDTQYF
- - 15 TRBJ2-7 TRBV30 TGTGCCTGGAGCCCGTCGACAGGTTTCCTTACCGAGCAGTACTTC CAWSPSTGFLTEQYF
- TRBD1 15 TRBJ2-7 TRBV7-2 TGTGCCAGCAGCTTAGAGGGGGACAGGGTATACGAGCAGTACTTC CASSLEGDRVYEQYF
- - 14 TRBJ1-1 TRBV10-1 TGCGCCAGCAGTGAGCCCGGACTAAACACTGAAGCTTTCTTT CASSEPGLNTEAFF
few - 15 TRBJ1-4 TRBV6-1 TGTGCCAGCAGTGAATTTCGACGAGGCTACGAAAAACTGTTTTTT CASSEFRRGYEKLFF
- - 14 TRBJ2-7 TRBV14 TGTGCCAGCAGCCGGGCTTCCTCCCCCTACGAGCAGTACTTC CASSRASSPYEQYF
- - 11 TRBJ2-7 TRBV2 TGTGCCAGCAACCAGGGTTACGAGCAGTACTTC CASNQGYEQYF
- - 17 TRBJ1-6 TRBV4-1 TGCGCCAGCAGCCAAGATCGGAACAGGGAAGATAATTCACCCCTCCACTTT CASSQDRNREDNSPLHF
- - 15 TRBJ1-1 TRBV4-1 TGCGCCAGCAGCCAAGTTGTAATATCGAGCACTGAAGCTTTCTTT CASSQVVISSTEAFF
- TRBD2 14 TRBJ2-1 TRBV30 TGTGCCTACACGAGCGGGGGAGGATACAATGAGCAGTTCTTC CAYTSGGGYNEQFF
- TRBD2 15 TRBJ2-7 TRBV27 TGTGCCAGCAGTTGGAGTAGCGGGGGATTGTACGAGCAGTACTTC CASSWSSGGLYEQYF
- - 15 TRBJ1-4 TRBV7-9 TGTGCCAGCAGCTTAGGTGGGCAGATACGGGAAAAACTGTTTTTT CASSLGGQIREKLFF
once - 14 TRBJ2-7 TRBV5-4 TGTGCCAGCAGCTTTGGACAGCCCTCATACGAGCAGTACTTC CASSFGQPSYEQYF
- TRBD2 16 TRBJ2-1 TRBV27 TGTGCCAGCAGTGATTCCGGGACTAGCGGTTACAATGAGCAGTTCTTC CASSDSGTSGYNEQFF
- TRBD2 17 TRBJ2-1 TRBV11-3 TGTGCCAGCAGCTCCGGTCGCGCGGGGGGGATCTACAATGAGCAGTTCTTC CASSSGRAGGIYNEQFF
once TRBD2 15 TRBJ2-7 TRBV7-2 TGTGCCAGCAGCTTAGTAACTAGCGGCTCCTACGAGCAGTACTTC CASSLVTSGSYEQYF
- - 16 TRBJ1-1 TRBV5-1 TGCGCCAGCAGCTTGAACATCGTGACAGGAAGGGCTGAAGCTTTCTTT CASSLNIVTGRAEAFF
- - 14 TRBJ1-1 TRBV7-9 TGTGCCAGCAGCTCGCAGGGGATGAACACTGAAGCTTTCTTT CASSSQGMNTEAFF
- TRBD1 15 TRBJ1-4 TRBV2 TGTGCCAGCAGTGACGGACAGGGACGGAATGAAAAACTGTTTTTT CASSDGQGRNEKLFF
few - 11 TRBJ1-1 TRBV6-5 TGTGCCAGCAAAACAGGGCCTGAAGCTTTCTTT CASKTGPEAFF
- TRBD1 13 TRBJ2-2 TRBV10-3 TGTGCCATCCACAAGGGGGCTGGCGGGGAGCTGTTTTTT CAIHKGAGGELFF
- - 13 TRBJ1-1 TRBV9 TGTGCCAGCAGCGCTGGGGCGAACACTGAAGCTTTCTTT CASSAGANTEAFF
- - 13 TRBJ1-2 TRBV19 TGTGCCAGTAGTCCCACAGGGAACTATGGCTACACCTTC CASSPTGNYGYTF
- TRBD1 15 TRBJ1-2 TRBV7-9 TGTGCCAGCAGCTTAGCGCAAGGGACAGTGAATGGCTACACCTTC CASSLAQGTVNGYTF
- TRBD1 16 TRBJ1-1 TRBV13 TGTGCCAGCAGCTTTGACAGGGGGCTTCGTCATCCTGAAGCTTTCTTT CASSFDRGLRHPEAFF
- - 13 TRBJ2-3 TRBV6-5 TGTGCCAGCAGCCAACTAGAGTTGGATACGCAGTATTTT CASSQLELDTQYF
- TRBD2 14 TRBJ2-7 TRBV19 TGTGCCAGTAGTCGGTGGGGGGGAACCTACGAGCAGTACTTC CASSRWGGTYEQYF